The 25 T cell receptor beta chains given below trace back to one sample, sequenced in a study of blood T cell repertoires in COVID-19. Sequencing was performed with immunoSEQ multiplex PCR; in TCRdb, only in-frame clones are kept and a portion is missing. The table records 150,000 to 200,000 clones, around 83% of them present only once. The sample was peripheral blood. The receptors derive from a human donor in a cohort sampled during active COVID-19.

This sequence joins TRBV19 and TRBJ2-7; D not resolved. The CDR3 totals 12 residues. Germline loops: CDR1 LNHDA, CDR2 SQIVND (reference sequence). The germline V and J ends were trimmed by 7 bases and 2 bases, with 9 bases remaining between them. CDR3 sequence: CASTDEAYEQYF. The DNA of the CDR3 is TGTGCCAGTACCGACGAGGCCTACGAGCAGTACTTC.

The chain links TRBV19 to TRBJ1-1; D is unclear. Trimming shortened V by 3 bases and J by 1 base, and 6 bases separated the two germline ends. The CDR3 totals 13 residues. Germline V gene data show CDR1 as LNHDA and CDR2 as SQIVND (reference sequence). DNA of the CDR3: TGTGCCAGTAGTATTAACACGAACACTGAAGCTTTCTTT. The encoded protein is CASSINTNTEAFF.

The CDR3 bases are TGCGCCAGCAGCCAAACGATTGACAGATCCAATCAGCCCCAGCATTTT. This codes for CASSQTIDRSNQPQHF. The chain employs TRBV4-3 and TRBJ1-5; D might be TRBD1 (5 bases). Germline CDR1 reads LGHNA; CDR2 reads YSLEER. The CDR3 spans 16 residues. V lost 2 bases, J lost 3 bases, and 14 bases lay in between.

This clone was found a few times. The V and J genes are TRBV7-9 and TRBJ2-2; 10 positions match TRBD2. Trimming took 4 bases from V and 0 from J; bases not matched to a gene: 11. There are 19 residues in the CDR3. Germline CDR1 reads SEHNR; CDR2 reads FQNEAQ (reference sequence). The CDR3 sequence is CASSSLPGTSETNTGELFF. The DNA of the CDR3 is TGTGCCAGCAGCTCTTTACCCGGGACTAGCGAGACGAACACCGGGGAGCTGTTTTTT.

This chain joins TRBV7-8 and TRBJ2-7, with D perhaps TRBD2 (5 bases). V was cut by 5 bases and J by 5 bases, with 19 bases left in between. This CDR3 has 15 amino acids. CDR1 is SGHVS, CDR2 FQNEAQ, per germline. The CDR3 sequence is CASSRKRTPEDEQYF. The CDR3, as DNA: TGTGCCAGCAGCCGCAAGCGGACGCCCGAGGACGAGCAGTACTTC.

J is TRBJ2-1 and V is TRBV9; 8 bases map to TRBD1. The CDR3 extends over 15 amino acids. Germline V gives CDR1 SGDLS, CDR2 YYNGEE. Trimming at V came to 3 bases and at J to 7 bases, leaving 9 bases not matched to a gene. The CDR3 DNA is TGTGCCAGCAGCGAGTTGGCAGGGGGCTTAAATGAGCAGTTCTTC. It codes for CASSELAGGLNEQFF.

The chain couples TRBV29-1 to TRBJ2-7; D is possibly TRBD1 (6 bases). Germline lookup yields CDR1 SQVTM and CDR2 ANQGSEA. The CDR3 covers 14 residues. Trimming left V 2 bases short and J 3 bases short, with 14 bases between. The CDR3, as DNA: TGCAGCGTTGAAAGGGCGACAGGTGGCTACGAGCAGTACTTC. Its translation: CSVERATGGYEQYF.

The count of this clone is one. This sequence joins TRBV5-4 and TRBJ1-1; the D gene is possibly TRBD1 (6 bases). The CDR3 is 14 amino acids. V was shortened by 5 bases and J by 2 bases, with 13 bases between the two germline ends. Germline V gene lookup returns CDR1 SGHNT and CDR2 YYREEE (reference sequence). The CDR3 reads CASRPGGTNTEAFF. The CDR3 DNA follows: TGTGCCAGCAGGCCGGGGGGCACTAACACTGAAGCTTTCTTT.

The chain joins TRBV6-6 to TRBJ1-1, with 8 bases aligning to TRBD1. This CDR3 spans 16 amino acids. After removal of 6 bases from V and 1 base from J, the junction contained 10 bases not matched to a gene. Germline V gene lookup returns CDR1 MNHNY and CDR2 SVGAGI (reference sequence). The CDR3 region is CASSQSGQGSNTEAFF. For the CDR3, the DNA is TGTGCCAGCAGCCAGAGCGGACAGGGATCGAACACTGAAGCTTTCTTT.

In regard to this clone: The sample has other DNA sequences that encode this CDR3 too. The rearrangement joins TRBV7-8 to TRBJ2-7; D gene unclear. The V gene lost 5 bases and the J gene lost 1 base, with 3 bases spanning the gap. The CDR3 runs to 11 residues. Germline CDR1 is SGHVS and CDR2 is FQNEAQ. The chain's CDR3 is CASSPSYEQYF. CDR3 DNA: TGTGCCAGCAGCCCGTCCTACGAGCAGTACTTC.

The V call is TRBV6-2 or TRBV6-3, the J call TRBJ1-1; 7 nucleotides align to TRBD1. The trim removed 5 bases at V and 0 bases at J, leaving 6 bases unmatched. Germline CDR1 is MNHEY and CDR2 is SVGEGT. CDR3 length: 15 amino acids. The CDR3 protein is CASSGLGQMNTEAFF. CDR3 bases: TGTGCCAGCAGTGGATTGGGACAGATGAACACTGAAGCTTTCTTT.

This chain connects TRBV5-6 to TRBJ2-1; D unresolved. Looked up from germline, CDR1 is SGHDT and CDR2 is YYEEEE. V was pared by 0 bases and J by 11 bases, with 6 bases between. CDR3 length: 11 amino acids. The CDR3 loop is CASSLGVKQFF. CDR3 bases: TGTGCCAGCAGCTTGGGTGTAAAGCAGTTCTTC. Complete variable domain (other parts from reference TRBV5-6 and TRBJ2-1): DAGVTQSPTHLIKTRGQQVTLRCSPKSGHDTVSWYQQALGQGPQFIFQYYEEEERQRGNFPDRFSGHQFPNYSSELNVNALLLGDSALYLCASSLGVKQFFGPGTRLTVL.

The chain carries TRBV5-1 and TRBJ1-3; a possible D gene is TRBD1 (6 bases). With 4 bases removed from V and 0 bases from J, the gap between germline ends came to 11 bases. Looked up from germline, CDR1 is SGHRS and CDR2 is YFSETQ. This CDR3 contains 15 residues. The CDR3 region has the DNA TGCGCCAGCAGCCCGGGACATCTCTCTGGAAACACCATATATTTT. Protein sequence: CASSPGHLSGNTIYF.

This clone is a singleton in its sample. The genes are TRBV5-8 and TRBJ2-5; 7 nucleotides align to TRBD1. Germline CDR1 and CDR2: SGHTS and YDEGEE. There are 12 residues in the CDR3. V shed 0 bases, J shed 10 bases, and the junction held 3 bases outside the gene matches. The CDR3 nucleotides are TGTGCCAGCAGCTTGGGACAGGGAGACCAGTACTTC. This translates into CASSLGQGDQYF.

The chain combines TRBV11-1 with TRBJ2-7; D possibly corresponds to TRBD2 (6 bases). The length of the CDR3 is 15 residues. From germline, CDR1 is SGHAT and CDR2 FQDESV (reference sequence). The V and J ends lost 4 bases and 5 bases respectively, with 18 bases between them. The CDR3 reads CASSSRELLVDEQYF. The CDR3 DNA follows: TGTGCCAGCAGCTCACGGGAGCTCCTCGTCGACGAGCAGTACTTC.

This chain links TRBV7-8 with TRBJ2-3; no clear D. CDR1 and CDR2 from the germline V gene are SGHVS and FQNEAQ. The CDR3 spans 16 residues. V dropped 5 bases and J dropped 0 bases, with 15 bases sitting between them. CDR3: CASSPLGPFSTDTQYF. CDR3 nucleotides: TGTGCCAGCAGCCCCCTAGGTCCCTTTAGCACAGATACGCAGTATTTT.

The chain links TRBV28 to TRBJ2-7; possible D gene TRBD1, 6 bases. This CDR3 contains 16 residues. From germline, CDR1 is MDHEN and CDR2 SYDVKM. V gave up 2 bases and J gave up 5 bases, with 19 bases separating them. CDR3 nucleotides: TGTGCCAGCAGTTTAACCCAGGGGATCCTTGGGGACGAGCAGTACTTC. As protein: CASSLTQGILGDEQYF.

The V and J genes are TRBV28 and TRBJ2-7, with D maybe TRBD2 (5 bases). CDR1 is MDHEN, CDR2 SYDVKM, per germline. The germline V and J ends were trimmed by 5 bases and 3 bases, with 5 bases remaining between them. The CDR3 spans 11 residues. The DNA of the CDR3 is TGTGCCAGCAGTGAGGGCTACGAGCAGTACTTC. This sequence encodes CASSEGYEQYF.

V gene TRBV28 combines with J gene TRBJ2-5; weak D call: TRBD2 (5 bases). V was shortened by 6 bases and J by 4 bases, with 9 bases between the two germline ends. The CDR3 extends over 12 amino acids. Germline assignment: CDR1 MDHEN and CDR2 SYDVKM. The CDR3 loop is CASRREGETQYF. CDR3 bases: TGTGCCAGCAGACGTGAGGGAGAGACCCAGTACTTC.

In DNA, the CDR3 is TGTGCCAGCAGCTTAGCGGGGCCTCTAGCGGGAGCGTACGAGCAGTACTTC. Translated: CASSLAGPLAGAYEQYF. The rearrangement uses TRBV7-2 and TRBJ2-7; 10 bases align to TRBD2. Trimming at V came to 0 bases and at J to 4 bases, leaving 9 bases not matched to a gene. The CDR3 length is 17 residues. CDR1 and CDR2 (germline): SGHTA, FQGNSA.

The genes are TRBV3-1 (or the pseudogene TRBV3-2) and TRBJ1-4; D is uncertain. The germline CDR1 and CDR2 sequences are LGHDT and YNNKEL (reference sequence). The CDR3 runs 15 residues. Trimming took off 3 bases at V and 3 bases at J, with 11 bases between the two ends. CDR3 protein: CASSQRDWANEKLFF. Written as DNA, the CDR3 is TGTGCCAGCAGCCAGAGGGATTGGGCTAATGAAAAACTGTTTTTT.

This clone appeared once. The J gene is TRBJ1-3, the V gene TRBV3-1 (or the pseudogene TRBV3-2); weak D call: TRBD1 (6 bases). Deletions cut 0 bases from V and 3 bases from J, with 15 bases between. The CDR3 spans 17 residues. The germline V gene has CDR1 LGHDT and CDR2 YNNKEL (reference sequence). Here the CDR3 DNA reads TGTGCCAGCAGCCAAGATACAGGGAGGGTCGTTGGAAACACCATATATTTT. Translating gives CASSQDTGRVVGNTIYF.

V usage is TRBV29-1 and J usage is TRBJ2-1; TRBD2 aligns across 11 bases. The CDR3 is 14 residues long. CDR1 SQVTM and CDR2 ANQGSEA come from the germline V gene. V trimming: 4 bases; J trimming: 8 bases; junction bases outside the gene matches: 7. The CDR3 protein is CSVVGLAGGYEQFF. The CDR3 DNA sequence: TGCAGCGTTGTGGGTCTAGCGGGAGGTTATGAGCAGTTCTTC.

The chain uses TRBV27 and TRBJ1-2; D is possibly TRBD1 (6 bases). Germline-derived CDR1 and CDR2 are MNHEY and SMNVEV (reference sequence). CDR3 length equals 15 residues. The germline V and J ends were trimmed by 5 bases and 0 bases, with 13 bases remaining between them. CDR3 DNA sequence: TGTGCCAGCAGTCCCCCAGGGGTGCCTAACTATGGCTACACCTTC. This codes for CASSPPGVPNYGYTF.

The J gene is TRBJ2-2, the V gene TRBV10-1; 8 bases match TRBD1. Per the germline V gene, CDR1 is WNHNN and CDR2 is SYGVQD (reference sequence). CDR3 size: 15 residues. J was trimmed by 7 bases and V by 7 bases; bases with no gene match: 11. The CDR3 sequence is CASNRRDRINGELFF. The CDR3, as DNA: TGCGCCAGCAATCGCCGGGACAGGATAAACGGGGAGCTGTTTTTT.